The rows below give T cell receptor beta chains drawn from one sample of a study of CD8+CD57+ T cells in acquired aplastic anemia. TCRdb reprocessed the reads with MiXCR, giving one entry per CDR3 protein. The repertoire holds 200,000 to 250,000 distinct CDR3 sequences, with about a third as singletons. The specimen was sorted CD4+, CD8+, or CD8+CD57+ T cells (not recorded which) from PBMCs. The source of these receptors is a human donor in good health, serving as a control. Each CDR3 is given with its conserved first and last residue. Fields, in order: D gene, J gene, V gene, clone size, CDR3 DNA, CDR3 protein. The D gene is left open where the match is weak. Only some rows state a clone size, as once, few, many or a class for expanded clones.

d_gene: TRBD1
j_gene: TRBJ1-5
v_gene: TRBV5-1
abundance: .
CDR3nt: TGCGCCAGCAGCTTGTTCTCACAGGGGGCTTTTGGGAATCAGCCCCAGCATTTT
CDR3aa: CASSLFSQGAFGNQPQHF

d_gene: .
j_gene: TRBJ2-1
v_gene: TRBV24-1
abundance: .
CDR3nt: TGTGCCACCAGTCCAAGCGACAGGCTAAGCTCCTACAATGAGCAGTTCTTC
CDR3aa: CATSPSDRLSSYNEQFF

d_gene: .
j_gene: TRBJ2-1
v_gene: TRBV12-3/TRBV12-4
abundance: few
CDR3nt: TGTGCCAGCAGTTCCGAGGCGTATAATGAGCAGTTCTTC
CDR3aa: CASSSEAYNEQFF

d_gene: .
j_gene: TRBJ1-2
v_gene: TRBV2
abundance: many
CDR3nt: TGTGCCAGCAGTGAAGCGAGAGGGGGGAACTATGGCTACACCTTC
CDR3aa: CASSEARGGNYGYTF

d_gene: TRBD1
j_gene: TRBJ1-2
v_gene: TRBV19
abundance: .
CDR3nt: TGTGCCAGTGAAGGACAGGGGTATAGGGCCTATGGCTACACCTTC
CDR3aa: CASEGQGYRAYGYTF

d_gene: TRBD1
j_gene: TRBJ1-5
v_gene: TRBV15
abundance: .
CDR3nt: TGTGCCACCCGCAGAGAGCAGGGGGCAGGTCAGCCCCAGCATTTT
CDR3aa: CATRREQGAGQPQHF

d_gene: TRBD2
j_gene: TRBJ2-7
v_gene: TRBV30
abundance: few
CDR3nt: TGTGCCTGGAGTGTAAAGGAAACTAGCGGGAGCAACGAGCAGTACTTC
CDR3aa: CAWSVKETSGSNEQYF

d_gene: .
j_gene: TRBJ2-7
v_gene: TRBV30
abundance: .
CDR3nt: TGTGCCTGGTCACGGGACACTAACGAGCAGTACTTC
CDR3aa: CAWSRDTNEQYF

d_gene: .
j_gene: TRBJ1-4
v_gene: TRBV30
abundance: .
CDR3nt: TGTGCCGGCCGCCCCGGTGGAGATGGGGCTAATGAAAAACTGTTTTTT
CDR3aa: CAGRPGGDGANEKLFF

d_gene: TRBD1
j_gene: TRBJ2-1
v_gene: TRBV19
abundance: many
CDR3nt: TGTGCCACTATAAACAGGGGGAGGACCAATGAGCAGTTCTTC
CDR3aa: CATINRGRTNEQFF

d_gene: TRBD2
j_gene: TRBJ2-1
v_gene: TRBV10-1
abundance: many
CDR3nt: TGCGCCAGCACCGAAGGGACTAGCCCCAACAATGAGCAGTTCTTC
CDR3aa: CASTEGTSPNNEQFF

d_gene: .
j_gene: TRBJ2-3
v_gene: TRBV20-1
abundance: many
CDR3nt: TGCAGTGCTAGAGATAGGAGAGGATACAGCACAGATACGCAGTATTTT
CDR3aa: CSARDRRGYSTDTQYF

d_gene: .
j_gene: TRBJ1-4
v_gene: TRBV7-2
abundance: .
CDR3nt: TGTGCCAGCAGCCCACAGGGAAATGAAAAACTGTTTTTT
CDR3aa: CASSPQGNEKLFF

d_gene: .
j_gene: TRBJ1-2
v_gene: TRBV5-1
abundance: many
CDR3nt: TGCGCCAGCAGCTTGTACGGAGCCGGGGAGGATGGCTACACCTTC
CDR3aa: CASSLYGAGEDGYTF

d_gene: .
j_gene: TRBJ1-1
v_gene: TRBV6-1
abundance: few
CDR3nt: TGTGCCTCGCGGGGGGACATGAACACTGAAGCTTTCTTT
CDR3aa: CASRGDMNTEAFF

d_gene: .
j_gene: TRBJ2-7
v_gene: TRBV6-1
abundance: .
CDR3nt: TGTGCCAGCAGTGAACCCCTATGGGTAGCGACGAGCTCCTACGAGCAGTACTTC
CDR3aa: CASSEPLWVATSSYEQYF

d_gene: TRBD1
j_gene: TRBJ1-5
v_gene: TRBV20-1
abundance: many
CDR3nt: TGCAGTGCCACATCCCTACCGGGACAGGGTCCTGTTAGCAATCAGCCCCAGCATTTT
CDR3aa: CSATSLPGQGPVSNQPQHF

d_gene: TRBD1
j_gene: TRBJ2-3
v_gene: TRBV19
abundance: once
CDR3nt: TGTGCCAGTAGTCCACGGGACAGGGGTAGTACGCAGTATTTT
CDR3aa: CASSPRDRGSTQYF

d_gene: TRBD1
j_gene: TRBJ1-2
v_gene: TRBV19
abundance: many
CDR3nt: TGTGCCAGCAAATTGGGCTGGGACAGGGGTTCTGGTGGCTACACCTTC
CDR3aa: CASKLGWDRGSGGYTF

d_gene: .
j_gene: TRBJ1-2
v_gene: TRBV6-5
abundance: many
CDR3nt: TGTGCCAGCGACGGGCTTTATGGCTACACCTTC
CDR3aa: CASDGLYGYTF

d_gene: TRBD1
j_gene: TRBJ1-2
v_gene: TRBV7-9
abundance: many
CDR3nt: TGTGCCAGCAGCCGCGACAGGGAGACTAACTATGGCTACACCTTC
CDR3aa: CASSRDRETNYGYTF

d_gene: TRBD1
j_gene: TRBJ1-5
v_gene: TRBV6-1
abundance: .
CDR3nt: TGTGCCAGCAGCGAAAGGGACAGGGTTGCATATAGCAATCAGCCCCAGCATTTT
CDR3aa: CASSERDRVAYSNQPQHF

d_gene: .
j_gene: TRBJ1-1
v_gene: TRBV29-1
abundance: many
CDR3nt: TGCAGCGTTGACATCATGGACACTGAAGCTTTCTTT
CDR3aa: CSVDIMDTEAFF

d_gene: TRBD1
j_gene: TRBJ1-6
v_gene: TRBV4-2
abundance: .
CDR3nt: TGTGCCAGCAGCCACATCGACAGGGGGCAAAATCGCCTCCACTTT
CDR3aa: CASSHIDRGQNRLHF